This TCR beta chain was retrieved from a study of blood T cell repertoires in COVID-19. Overall study: Sites across the United States, Italy and Spain contributed samples from acute and convalescent COVID-19.

In its sample, this clone was seen once. Those enrolled, adults aged roughly 18 to 90 years, came from 25 or so US areas. In assigning cohorts, the study relied on participant-reported clinical history. The V end lost 0 bases, the J end lost 7 bases, and 7 bases lay between the germline ends. Germline assignment: CDR1 SGHTA and CDR2 FQGTGA. The CDR3 runs to 13 residues. In the original workflow: Scientists estimated how many nucleated cells there were by amplifying reference gene primers. Generated by immunoSEQ multiplex PCR, the TCRdb table keeps only in-frame clones and is missing some. That table is the source of V, J and clone size, and D and trimming were worked out from the DNA. The sample shows 200,000 to 250,000 clones, approximately 86% of them seen only once.

The V and J genes are TRBV7-3 and TRBJ1-5, with D unclear. Source material: PBMCs or T cells enriched from blood (not recorded which). The TCR sequence derives from a woman between 50 and 59 years old who had recovered from COVID-19. CDR3 region: CASSLTTLQPQHF. CDR3 DNA: TGTGCCAGCAGCTTAACTACTCTACAGCCCCAGCATTTT.